Listed here are 28 T cell receptor beta chains from one sample, sequenced in a study of blood T cell repertoires in COVID-19 (TCRdb year 2020). Library preparation used the immunoSEQ multiplex PCR assay. In TCRdb, the immuneACCESS table is reduced to in-frame sequences with V and J assigned. These tables do not hold every clone; where another copy was compared, an unresolved V gene accounts for under half, and the others remain unexplained. The sample records nearly 350,000 clones, under 95% of which are singletons. In total, the top ten clones hold roughly 3.5% of the sample. The sample consisted of peripheral blood. These TCRs come from a woman younger than 35 who had recovered from COVID-19.

This rearrangement joins TRBV18 to TRBJ2-2; 12 nucleotides match TRBD2. This CDR3 has 16 residues. CDR1 is KGHSH and CDR2 is LQKENI in the germline V gene. V lost 3 bases, J lost 4 bases, and 3 bases stayed unmatched. The CDR3 DNA follows: TGTGCCAGCTCACCTTTACTAGCGGGAGGCACCGGGGAGCTGTTTTTT. Translation gives CASSPLLAGGTGELFF.

The chain employs TRBV10-2 and TRBJ2-4, with unresolved D. This CDR3 region has 14 residues. V was shortened by 7 bases and J by 4 bases, with 14 bases between the two germline ends. Germline V lookup: CDR1 WSHSY, CDR2 SAAADI. CDR3 sequence: CASIERPRKNIQYF. The CDR3 DNA reads as TGCGCCAGCATCGAGAGGCCCCGTAAAAACATTCAGTACTTC.

This chain joins TRBV4-3 and TRBJ2-1, with TRBD2 matching over 7 bases. The CDR3 loop spans 14 amino acids. Looked up from germline, CDR1 is LGHNA and CDR2 is YSLEER. V dropped 4 bases and J dropped 9; count of bases not matched to a gene: 9. The CDR3 loop reads CASSLLAGGSEQFF. DNA for the CDR3: TGCGCCAGCAGCCTCTTAGCCGGCGGGAGTGAGCAGTTCTTC.

V gene TRBV14 combines with J gene TRBJ2-1; D is perhaps TRBD2 (6 bases). V shed 0 bases and J shed 11 bases, with 20 bases lying between them. Per germline, CDR1 SGHDN and CDR2 FVKESK. The CDR3 runs to 16 residues. CDR3 amino acids: CASSQDGTGVNVKQFF. The CDR3 bases are TGTGCCAGCAGCCAAGACGGGACGGGGGTTAACGTCAAGCAGTTCTTC.

The chain combines TRBV7-9 with TRBJ2-1, with 13 bases identical to TRBD2. Trimming took 3 bases from V and 5 from J; bases not matched to a gene: 7. Germline CDR1 is SEHNR and CDR2 is FQNEAQ (reference sequence). This CDR3 comprises 17 residues. The DNA of the CDR3 is TGTGCCAGCAGCTTCTTTGTCACTAGCGGGAGGGACAATGAGCAGTTCTTC. This translates into CASSFFVTSGRDNEQFF.

The rearrangement uses TRBV4-1 and TRBJ2-1, with 9 bases matching TRBD2. V was pared by 1 base and J by 6 bases, with 7 bases of the junction left unmatched. Germline CDR1 MGHRA, CDR2 YSYEKL. The CDR3 consists of 16 residues. The CDR3 DNA reads TGCGCCAGCAGCCAAGTTCGTCTAGCGGGGAGCAATGAGCAGTTCTTC. Translated, it gives CASSQVRLAGSNEQFF.

This chain connects TRBV4-3 to TRBJ2-6, with TRBD2 as a possible D gene (5 bases). The germline CDR1 and CDR2 sequences are LGHNA and YSLEER. Trimming took 0 bases from V and 4 from J, leaving 13 bases between them. The CDR3 extends over 17 amino acids. CDR3 DNA sequence: TGCGCCAGCAGCCAAGAAGGAGAGGGAACCGGGGCCAACGTCCTGACTTTC. This codes for CASSQEGEGTGANVLTF.

This chain links TRBV19 with TRBJ2-3, with D perhaps matching TRBD2 (6 bases). The V gene lost 1 base and the J gene lost 3 bases, with 11 bases spanning the gap. CDR3 length: 15 amino acids. Germline V lookup: CDR1 LNHDA, CDR2 SQIVND (reference sequence). The CDR3 spells CASSIGGSGTDTQYF. The CDR3 coding sequence is TGTGCCAGTAGTATAGGAGGGAGCGGGACAGATACGCAGTATTTT.

The rearrangement links TRBV7-2 to TRBJ2-5; no firm D call. The length of the CDR3 is 15 residues. Trimming stripped 3 bases from V and 3 bases from J, with 14 bases between. Germline V lookup: CDR1 SGHTA, CDR2 FQGNSA. CDR3 in DNA: TGTGCCAGCAGCTTTCTGCGGCGGATTGAAGAGACCCAGTACTTC. Its translation is CASSFLRRIEETQYF.

This clone appeared once. The chain joins TRBV27 to TRBJ2-5, with TRBD2 matching 10 bases. The V gene end was trimmed by 6 bases and the J gene end by 5 bases; junction bases not matched to a gene: 6. Germline V gene lookup returns CDR1 MNHEY and CDR2 SMNVEV (reference sequence). CDR3 length: 14 residues. DNA of the CDR3: TGTGCCAGCAGAAGAGCGGGAGGGGGTGAGACCCAGTACTTC. Its translation: CASRRAGGGETQYF.

The V gene is TRBV30, the J gene TRBJ2-5; 8 positions match TRBD2. V shed 0 bases, J shed 3 bases, and the junction held 3 bases outside the gene matches. This CDR3 is built from 14 residues. Germline CDR1 and CDR2: GTSNPN and SVGIG (reference sequence). The CDR3 DNA sequence: TGTGCCTGGAGTGTCGGGAGGGGGGAAGAGACCCAGTACTTC. Its protein product is CAWSVGRGEETQYF.

Comment on this clone: At one of its ends the junction is not consistent with the germline gene, which may arise from a read error. The chain joins TRBV4-1 to TRBJ2-3, with D tentatively TRBD2 (5 bases). Germline assignment: CDR1 MGHRA and CDR2 YSYEKL. The CDR3 has 15 amino acids. CDR3 DNA: TGCGCCAGCAGCAAAGACCCCGGAGGTACAGATACGCAGTATTTT. This gives the protein CASSKDPGGTDTQYF.

The chain joins TRBV4-1 to TRBJ2-2, with D possibly TRBD2 on 6 matching bases. The germline gives CDR1 MGHRA, CDR2 YSYEKL. This CDR3 is built from 15 residues. The V and J ends lost 1 base and 6 bases respectively, with 12 bases between them. The CDR3, as DNA: TGCGCCAGCAGCCAAGGCGGGAATAGTCCCGGGGAGCTGTTTTTT. Translating gives CASSQGGNSPGELFF.

Only one count was recorded for this clone. V usage is TRBV11-2 and J usage is TRBJ2-1, with D perhaps matching TRBD1 (5 bases). Germline-derived CDR1 and CDR2 are SGHAT and FQNNGV. Trimming cost V 1 base and J 2 bases, with 15 bases left between them. The CDR3 loop spans 17 amino acids. As DNA, the CDR3 is TGTGCCAGCAGCTTAGCCCGCGGTGGGGCCGCCTACAATGAGCAGTTCTTC. This translates into CASSLARGGAAYNEQFF.

The gene calls are TRBV6-2 or TRBV6-3 and TRBJ1-5; TRBD1 is a possible D gene (5 bases). V lost 2 bases and J 5 bases, leaving 13 bases between the germline ends. Germline CDR1 is MNHEY and CDR2 is SVGEGT. This CDR3 has 15 residues. In nucleotides, the CDR3 is TGTGCCAGCAGTTACGACAGACTGGGCGATCAGCCCCAGCATTTT. Translating gives CASSYDRLGDQPQHF.

The gene calls are TRBV11-2 and TRBJ2-3; 8 bases map to TRBD2. The trim removed 8 bases at V and 8 bases at J, leaving 9 bases unmatched. Germline CDR1 SGHAT, CDR2 FQNNGV. The CDR3 is 13 amino acids. DNA of the CDR3: TGTGCCAGCGCTAGCGGGCTTGGGAGTACGCAGTATTTT. Its protein product is CASASGLGSTQYF. Full variable domain (rest looked up from reference TRBV11-2 and TRBJ2-3): EAGVAQSPRYKIIEKRQSVAFWCNPISGHATLYWYQQILGQGPKLLIQFQNNGVVDDSQLPKDRFSAERLKGVDSTLKIQPAKLEDSAVYLCASASGLGSTQYFGPGTRLTVL.

J is TRBJ1-2 and V is TRBV7-2, with D possibly being TRBD1 (6 bases). Trimming stripped 6 bases from V and 5 bases from J, with 13 bases between. Germline-derived CDR1 and CDR2 are SGHTA and FQGNSA. The CDR3 is made up of 13 amino acids. This CDR3 reads CASSSGQRYGYTF. The CDR3 region has the DNA TGTGCCAGCAGTTCCGGACAGAGATATGGCTACACCTTC.

The chain uses TRBV4-1 and TRBJ2-5, with D hard to call. The CDR3 is 13 residues long. Trimming pared 2 bases from V and 1 base from J, leaving 5 bases between. Germline V gene lookup returns CDR1 MGHRA and CDR2 YSYEKL. The CDR3: CASSQLPQETQYF. The DNA for the CDR3 is TGCGCCAGCAGCCAACTTCCCCAAGAGACCCAGTACTTC.

The chain is built from TRBV5-4 and TRBJ1-2, with 7 bases fitting TRBD1. The junction had 16 bases not matched to a gene; V was cut back by 0 bases and J by 8 bases. CDR1 SGHNT and CDR2 YYREEE come from the germline V gene (reference sequence). This CDR3 comprises 17 residues. The CDR3 nucleotides read TGTGCCAGCAGCTTGGATACTGGGACAGCTAGAGTAGGGGGCTACACCTTC. Its translation: CASSLDTGTARVGGYTF.

The V gene is TRBV9, the J gene TRBJ1-1; D not resolved. Germline CDR1 is SGDLS and CDR2 is YYNGEE. The CDR3 loop spans 13 amino acids. The V and J ends lost 4 bases and 8 bases respectively, with 15 bases between them. The CDR3 sequence: CASSKIATVEAFF. CDR3 in DNA: TGTGCCAGCAGCAAAATCGCCACTGTCGAAGCTTTCTTT.

The chain uses TRBV5-6 and TRBJ2-1; 9 bases line up with TRBD2. The V gene end was trimmed by 2 bases and the J gene end by 3 bases; junction bases not matched to a gene: 15. The CDR3 spans 19 residues. CDR1 is SGHDT and CDR2 is YYEEEE in the germline V gene. The CDR3 region has the DNA TGTGCCAGCAGCTTCGTGGGAATTAGCGGGAGTACCATCTACAATGAGCAGTTCTTC. Translation: CASSFVGISGSTIYNEQFF.

This rearrangement joins TRBV18 to TRBJ2-2; 9 bases map to TRBD1. The CDR3 length is 16 residues. Losses at the gene ends were 3 bases for V and 0 bases for J; bases not matched to a gene: 2. Germline V gene lookup returns CDR1 KGHSH and CDR2 LQKENI. CDR3 protein: CASSPGQGTNTGELFF. As DNA, the CDR3 is TGTGCCAGCTCACCGGGACAGGGCACGAACACCGGGGAGCTGTTTTTT. Looking up the rest from reference TRBV18 and TRBJ2-2 gives the full variable domain: NAGVMQNPRHLVRRRGQEARLRCSPMKGHSHVYWYRQLPEEGLKFMVYLQKENIIDESGMPKERFSAEFPKEGPSILRIQQVVRGDSAAYFCASSPGQGTNTGELFFGEGSRLTVL.

V gene TRBV23-1 combines with J gene TRBJ2-5, with 14 nucleotides matching TRBD2. TRBV23-1 is an ORF, with its function uncertain. The CDR3 has 22 amino acids. The V segment lost 7 bases and the J segment 4 bases; nucleotides outside the gene matches: 26. The CDR3 bases are TGCGCCAGCACGGACAGTACCACTAAATCGACTAGCGGGAGGGCCGGGAGAGAGACCCAGTACTTC. This encodes CASTDSTTKSTSGRAGRETQYF.

The CDR3 loop is CASSEALGTADRETQYF. In DNA, the CDR3 is TGTGCCAGCAGTGAAGCTTTAGGTACCGCCGACAGAGAGACCCAGTACTTC. V usage is TRBV2 and J usage is TRBJ2-5, with TRBD1 as a possible D gene (5 bases). V lost 0 bases, J lost 4 bases, and 18 bases lay in between. Looked up from germline, CDR1 is SNHLY and CDR2 is FYNNEI. The length of the CDR3 is 17 residues.

The chain links TRBV13 to TRBJ2-1; D is uncertain. The CDR3 is made up of 13 amino acids. Germline-derived CDR1 and CDR2 are PRHDT and FYEKMQ (reference sequence). Trimming removed 1 base at V and 4 bases at J, with 5 bases between. The CDR3 region is CASSLVYYNEQFF. CDR3 bases: TGTGCCAGCAGCTTAGTGTATTACAATGAGCAGTTCTTC.

The chain has TRBV6-5 and TRBJ2-5; weak D call: TRBD1 (5 bases). Trimming left V 7 bases short and J 7 bases short, with 22 bases between. Germline V gene data show CDR1 as MNHEY and CDR2 as SVGAGI. CDR3 size: 15 residues. DNA for the CDR3: TGTGCCAGCACCAACAGACAGAACCCACCCGGGACCCAGTACTTC. Translation gives CASTNRQNPPGTQYF.

J is TRBJ2-5 and V is TRBV7-9; 9 bases line up with TRBD2. V lost 5 bases to trimming and J lost 5 bases; unmatched junction nucleotides: 3. This CDR3 is built from 13 residues. Germline assignment: CDR1 SEHNR and CDR2 FQNEAQ (reference sequence). The CDR3 region is CASSPSGRETQYF. For the CDR3, the DNA is TGTGCCAGCAGCCCGAGCGGGAGGGAGACCCAGTACTTC.

This chain joins TRBV21-1 and TRBJ2-1; the D call in the table, TRBD2, was not verified against the DNA. TRBV21-1 is termed a pseudogene. The CDR3 has 14 amino acids. The CDR3 loop reads CASSSGINYNEQFF. In DNA form, the CDR3 reads TGTGCCAGCAGTAGCGGGATCAACTACAATGAGCAGTTCTTC.